These T cell receptor beta chains were read from a single sample in a study of control samples from healthy donors and cancer patients. TCRdb keeps only in-frame clones here, not all; method: immunoSEQ multiplex PCR. This sample has about 160,000 clones; 85% to 95% occur once, and the top ten carry around 8.5%. Sequencing input: blood. The receptors originated from a woman between 35 and 50 years old in good health. CDR3s include the opening cysteine and the closing phenylalanine or tryptophan. The D gene is left open where the match is weak. Expanded clones are given a class, and other clones once, few, many or no size at all.

TRBJ1-6 TRBV7-2 TRBD1 - CASSLATGGTPYNSPLHF TGTGCCAGCAGCTTAGCTACAGGGGGCACCCCCTATAATTCACCCCTCCACTTT
TRBJ1-1 TRBV19 TRBD1 - CASRGQGYTEAFF TGTGCCAGTAGGGGACAGGGTTACACTGAAGCTTTCTTT
TRBJ1-6 TRBV7-2 - - CASSFTADNSPLHF TGTGCCAGCAGCTTTACAGCCGATAATTCACCCCTCCACTTT
TRBJ1-5 TRBV5-5 - - CASSSWTDSNQPQHF TGTGCCAGCAGCTCCTGGACAGATAGCAATCAGCCCCAGCATTTT
TRBJ2-7 TRBV5-5 TRBD1 once CASSSSQRERQGNSYEQYF TGTGCCAGCAGCTCATCCCAAAGAGAGAGACAGGGGAATTCCTACGAGCAGTACTTC
TRBJ1-2 TRBV30 - - CAWTTGGYGYTF TGTGCCTGGACCACCGGGGGATATGGCTACACCTTC
TRBJ1-5 TRBV2 TRBD1 - CARGQGPGSSNQPQHF TGTGCCAGGGGACAGGGGCCGGGTTCTAGCAATCAGCCCCAGCATTTT
TRBJ1-1 TRBV4-2 - - CASIREISVGTEAFF TGTGCCAGCATCAGGGAGATATCGGTGGGCACTGAAGCTTTCTTT
TRBJ1-4 TRBV4-2 - - CASSQESQLNEKLFF TGTGCCAGCAGCCAAGAATCCCAGTTGAATGAAAAACTGTTTTTT
TRBJ1-1 TRBV7-2 TRBD1 few CASSSPGGWGTEAFF TGTGCCAGCAGCTCCCCAGGGGGCTGGGGCACTGAAGCTTTCTTT
TRBJ1-1 TRBV19 - - CASSSFREKANTEAFF TGTGCCAGTAGTAGTTTCCGGGAGAAGGCGAACACTGAAGCTTTCTTT
TRBJ1-5 TRBV11-3 TRBD1 - CASSSLDRVGGNQPQHF TGTGCCAGCAGCTCACTTGACAGGGTGGGAGGCAATCAGCCCCAGCATTTT
TRBJ1-4 TRBV4-3 - - CASSLTTYRGEKLFF TGCGCCAGCAGCCTGACAACCTATAGGGGTGAAAAACTGTTTTTT
TRBJ1-2 TRBV28 - - CASSPPHLRNYGYTF TGTGCCAGCAGTCCGCCTCATTTAAGGAACTATGGCTACACCTTC
TRBJ1-5 TRBV19 - - CASSIISGAGQPQHF TGTGCCAGTAGTATTATATCGGGGGCGGGTCAGCCCCAGCATTTT
TRBJ1-1 TRBV11-3 TRBD1 - CASSSGPTGGAAEAFF TGTGCCAGCAGCTCAGGTCCTACAGGGGGCGCCGCTGAAGCTTTCTTT
TRBJ2-3 TRBV7-6 - - CASSFGGETDTQYF TGTGCCAGCAGCTTCGGGGGAGAGACAGATACGCAGTATTTT